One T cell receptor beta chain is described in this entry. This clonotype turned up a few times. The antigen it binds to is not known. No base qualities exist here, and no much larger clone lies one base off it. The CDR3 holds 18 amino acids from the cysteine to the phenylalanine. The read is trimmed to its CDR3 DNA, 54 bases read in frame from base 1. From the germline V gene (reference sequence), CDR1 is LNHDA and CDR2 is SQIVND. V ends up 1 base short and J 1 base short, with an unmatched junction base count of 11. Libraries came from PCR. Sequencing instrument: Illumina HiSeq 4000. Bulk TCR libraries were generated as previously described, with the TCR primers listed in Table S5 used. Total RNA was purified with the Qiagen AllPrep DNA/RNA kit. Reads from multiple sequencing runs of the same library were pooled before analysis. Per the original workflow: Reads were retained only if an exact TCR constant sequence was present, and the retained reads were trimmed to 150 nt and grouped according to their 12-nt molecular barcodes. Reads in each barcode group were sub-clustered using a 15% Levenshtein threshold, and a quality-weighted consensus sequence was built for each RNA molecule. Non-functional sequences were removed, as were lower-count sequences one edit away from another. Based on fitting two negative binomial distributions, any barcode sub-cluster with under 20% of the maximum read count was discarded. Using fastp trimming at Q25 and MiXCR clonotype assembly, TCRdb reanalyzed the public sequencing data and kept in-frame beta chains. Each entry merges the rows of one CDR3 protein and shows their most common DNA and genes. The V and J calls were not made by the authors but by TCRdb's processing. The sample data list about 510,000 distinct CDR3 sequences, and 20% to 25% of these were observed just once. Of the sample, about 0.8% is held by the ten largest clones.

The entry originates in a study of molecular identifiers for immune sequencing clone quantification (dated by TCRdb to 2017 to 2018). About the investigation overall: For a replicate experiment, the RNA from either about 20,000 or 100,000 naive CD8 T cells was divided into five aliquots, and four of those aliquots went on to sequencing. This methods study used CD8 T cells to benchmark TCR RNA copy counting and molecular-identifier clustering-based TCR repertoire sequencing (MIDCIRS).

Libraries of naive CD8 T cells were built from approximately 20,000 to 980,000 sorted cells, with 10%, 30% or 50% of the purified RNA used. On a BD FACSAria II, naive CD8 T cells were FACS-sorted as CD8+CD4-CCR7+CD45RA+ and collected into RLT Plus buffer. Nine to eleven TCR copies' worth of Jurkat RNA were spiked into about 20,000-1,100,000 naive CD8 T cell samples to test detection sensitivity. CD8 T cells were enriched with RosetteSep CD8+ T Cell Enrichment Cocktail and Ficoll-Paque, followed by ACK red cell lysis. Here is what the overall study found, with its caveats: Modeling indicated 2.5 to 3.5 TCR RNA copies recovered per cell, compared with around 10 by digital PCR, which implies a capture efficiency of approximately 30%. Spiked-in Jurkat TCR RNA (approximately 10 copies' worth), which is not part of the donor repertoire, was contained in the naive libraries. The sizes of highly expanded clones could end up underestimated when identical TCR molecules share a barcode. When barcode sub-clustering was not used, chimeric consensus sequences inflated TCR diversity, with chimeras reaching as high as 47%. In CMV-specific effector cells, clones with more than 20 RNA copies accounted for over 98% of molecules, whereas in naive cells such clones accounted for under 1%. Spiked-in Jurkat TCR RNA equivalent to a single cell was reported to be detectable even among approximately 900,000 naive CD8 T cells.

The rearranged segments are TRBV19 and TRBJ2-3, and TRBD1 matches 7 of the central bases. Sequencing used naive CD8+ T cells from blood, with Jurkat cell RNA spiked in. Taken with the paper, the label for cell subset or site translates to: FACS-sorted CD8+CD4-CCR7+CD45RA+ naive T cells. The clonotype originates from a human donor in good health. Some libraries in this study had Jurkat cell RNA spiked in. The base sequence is TGTGCCAGTAGTATAGCCCTCGTGCCAGGGGGACGCACAGATACGCAGTATTTT. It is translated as CASSIALVPGGRTDTQYF.